This TCR beta chain was captured by sequencing in a study of shared clonotypes between healthy human individuals. Whole-study findings and limits: Genetic and exposure-history diversity was limited by the few donors.

DNA at roughly 0.2 ug, about 30,000 T cell genomes, went into sorted-subset replicate PCRs. Libraries were prepared by immunoSEQ multiplex PCR; TCRdb keeps only in-frame clonotypes and omits some of them. The table shows millions of clones, with just over 90% occurring only once. This CDR3 spans 15 amino acids. Germline V gene lookup returns CDR1 LGHNA and CDR2 YSLEER. V shed 0 bases and J 4 bases; nucleotides not matched to a gene: 5. A note on this clone: Its antigen is currently unknown.

Division of CD4+ cells produced a CD45RA+ naive subset and a CD45RA-negative memory subset. Input material: naive CD4+ T cells sorted from blood. Subset noted: CD45RA+ positively selected. The source is a man between 18 and 29 years old in good health. The chain has TRBV4-3 and TRBJ1-2; the match to TRBD1 covers 7 bases. The CDR3 loop reads CASSQEGGQPYGYTF. The CDR3 DNA reads as TGCGCCAGCAGCCAAGAGGGGGGACAGCCCTATGGCTACACCTTC.